The TCR beta chain described here comes from a study of blood T cell repertoires in COVID-19 (dated by TCRdb to about 2020). Regarding the study in general: The collaborator samples originated in the United States, Italy and Spain and spanned the acute and convalescent phases of COVID-19. A freely available public database, intended as a resource for researchers studying the immune response to SARS-CoV-2, is where the repertoires were released. Deeply sampled blood TCRbeta repertoires from subjects exposed to, actively infected with, or recovered from COVID-19 were included in the dataset. Where HLA class I and class II types were available, the types were taken from metadata supplied by the sample provider, not from assay-based typing. The samples were drawn from two sources: the first 160 participants of the ongoing ImmuneRACE study, and approximately 1,300 subjects contributed by 6 global collaborators. The material from the prospective study consisted of cDNA or gDNA derived from T cells, B-cell-depleted T cells, or PBMCs. A de-identified subject ID, COVID-19 status, age in years and sex were almost always included in the sample metadata. Broad study findings and their caveats: Clinical and demographic metadata were provided uncurated, with the amount varying by source and participant.

The CDR3, from cysteine to phenylalanine, totals 13 residues. Solely the CDR3 DNA is kept, with 39 bases framed from the first base. Here V drops 5 bases and J drops 4 bases, and the junction holds 3 bases not matched to any gene. TCRbeta CDR3 regions were amplified from genomic DNA using the immunoSEQ Assay, a bias-controlled multiplex PCR. Concerning the study's data processing: Within the assay, amplification of reference gene primers was used to estimate how many nucleated cells each sample contained. To quantify the absolute abundance of each unique TCRbeta CDR3 rearrangement, sequence reads were collapsed and filtered. Productive Simpson clonality was computed per sample as the square root of Simpson's diversity index over productive rearrangements. Drawn from immuneACCESS, this table holds only the in-frame rearrangements with V and J called that TCRdb kept. Clones are partly lost; checked studies trace under half to an unresolved V gene and leave the rest unexplained. Clonal size and the V and J genes are those of that table, whereas D and trimming came from the DNA. The sample data list some 240,000 clones, and 75% to 85% of these were observed just once. 9.7% of the sample comes from the top ten.

A note on this clone: Its specific antigen is unknown. Base qualities are not provided; no much larger clone lies one nucleotide away.

Each collaborating institution followed its own protocols to collect whole blood in K2EDTA tubes. For TCRbeta analysis, collaborators shipped samples in one of three forms: frozen whole blood, isolated PBMCs, or DNA extracted from either of those sample types. The TCR comes from a man aged 45-65 years with active or convalescent COVID-19. The chain uses TRBV12-3 or TRBV12-4 and TRBJ1-2; TRBD1 agrees with 8 junctional bases. Sequencing was carried out using peripheral blood. The nucleotide sequence is TGTGCCAGCAGTCGGACAGGGCTCTATGGCTACACCTTC. This is translated as CASSRTGLYGYTF.